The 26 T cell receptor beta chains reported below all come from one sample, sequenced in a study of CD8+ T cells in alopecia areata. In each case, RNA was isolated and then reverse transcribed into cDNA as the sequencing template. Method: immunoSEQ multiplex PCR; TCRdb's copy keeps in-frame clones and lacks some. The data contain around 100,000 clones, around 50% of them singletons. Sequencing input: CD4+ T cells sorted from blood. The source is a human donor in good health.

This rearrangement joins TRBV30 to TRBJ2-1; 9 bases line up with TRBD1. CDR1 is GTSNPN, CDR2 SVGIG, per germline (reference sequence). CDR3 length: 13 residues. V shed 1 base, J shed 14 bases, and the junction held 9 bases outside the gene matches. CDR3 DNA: TGTGCCTGGAGTGACAGGGGGCGGCGGGTGGAGTTCTTC. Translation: CAWSDRGRRVEFF.

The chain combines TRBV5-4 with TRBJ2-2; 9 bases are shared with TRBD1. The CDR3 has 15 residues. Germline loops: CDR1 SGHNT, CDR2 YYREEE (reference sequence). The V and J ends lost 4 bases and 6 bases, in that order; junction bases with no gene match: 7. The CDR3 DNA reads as TGTGCCAGCAGCCGACCGACAGGGGGAGCCGGGGAGCTGTTTTTT. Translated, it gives CASSRPTGGAGELFF.

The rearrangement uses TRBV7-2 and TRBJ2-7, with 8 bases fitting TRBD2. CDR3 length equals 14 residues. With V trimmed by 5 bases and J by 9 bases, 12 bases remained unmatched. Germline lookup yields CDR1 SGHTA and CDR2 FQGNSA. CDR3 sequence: CASSSGGAGGGQYF. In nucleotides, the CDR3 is TGTGCCAGCAGCAGTGGCGGCGCGGGGGGCGGGCAGTACTTC.

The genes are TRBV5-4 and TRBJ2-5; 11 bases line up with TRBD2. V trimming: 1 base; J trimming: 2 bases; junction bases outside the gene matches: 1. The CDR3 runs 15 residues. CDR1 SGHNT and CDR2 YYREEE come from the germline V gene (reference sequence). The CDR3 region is CASSLLAGGQETQYF. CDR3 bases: TGTGCCAGCAGCTTGCTAGCGGGGGGACAAGAGACCCAGTACTTC.

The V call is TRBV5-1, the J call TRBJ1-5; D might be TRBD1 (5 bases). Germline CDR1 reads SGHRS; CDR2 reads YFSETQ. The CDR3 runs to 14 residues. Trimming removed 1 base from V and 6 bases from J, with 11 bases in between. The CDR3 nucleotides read TGCGCCAGCAGCTTGTCAGAGGGGTTTCAGCCCCAGCATTTT. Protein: CASSLSEGFQPQHF. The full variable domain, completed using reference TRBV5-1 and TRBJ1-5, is KAGVTQTPRYLIKTRGQQVTLSCSPISGHRSVSWYQQTPGQGLQFLFEYFSETQRNKGNFPGRFSGRQFSNSRSEMNVSTLELGDSALYLCASSLSEGFQPQHFGDGTRLSIL.

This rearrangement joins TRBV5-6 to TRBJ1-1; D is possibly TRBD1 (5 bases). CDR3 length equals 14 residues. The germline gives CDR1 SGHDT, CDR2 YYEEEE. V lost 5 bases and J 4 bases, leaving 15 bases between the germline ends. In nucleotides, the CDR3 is TGTGCCAGCAGACACCGAGGGGTTTCCACTGAAGCTTTCTTT. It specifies CASRHRGVSTEAFF.

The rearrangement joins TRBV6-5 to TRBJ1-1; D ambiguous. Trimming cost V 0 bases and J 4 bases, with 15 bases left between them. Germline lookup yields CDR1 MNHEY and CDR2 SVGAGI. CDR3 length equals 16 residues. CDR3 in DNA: TGTGCCAGCAGTTACTCGATACGTAGCCTAGGCACTGAAGCTTTCTTT. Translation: CASSYSIRSLGTEAFF.

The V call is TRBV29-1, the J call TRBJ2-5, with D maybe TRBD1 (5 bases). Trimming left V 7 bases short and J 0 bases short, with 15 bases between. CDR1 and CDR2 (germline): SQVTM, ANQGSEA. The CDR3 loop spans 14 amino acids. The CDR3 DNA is TGCAGCGCCCGCGGTGGGGCCTACCAAGAGACCCAGTACTTC. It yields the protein CSARGGAYQETQYF. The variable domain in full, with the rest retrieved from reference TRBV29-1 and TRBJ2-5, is SAVISQKPSRDICQRGTSLTIQCQVDSQVTMMFWYRQQPGQSLTLIATANQGSEATYESGFVIDKFPISRPNLTFSTLTVSNMSPEDSSIYLCSARGGAYQETQYFGPGTRLLVL.

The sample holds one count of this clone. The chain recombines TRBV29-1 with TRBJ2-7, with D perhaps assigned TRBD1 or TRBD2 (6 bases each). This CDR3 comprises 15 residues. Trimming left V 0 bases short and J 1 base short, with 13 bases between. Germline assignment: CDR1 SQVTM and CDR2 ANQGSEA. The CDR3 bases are TGCAGCGTTGAAGAATGGCAGGGGAGGTCCTACGAGCAGTACTTC. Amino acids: CSVEEWQGRSYEQYF.

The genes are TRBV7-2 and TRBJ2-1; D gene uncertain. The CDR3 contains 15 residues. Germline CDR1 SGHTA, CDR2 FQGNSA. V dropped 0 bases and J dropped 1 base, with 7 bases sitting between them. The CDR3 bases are TGTGCCAGCAGCTTAGCACCGACATCCTACAATGAGCAGTTCTTC. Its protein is CASSLAPTSYNEQFF.

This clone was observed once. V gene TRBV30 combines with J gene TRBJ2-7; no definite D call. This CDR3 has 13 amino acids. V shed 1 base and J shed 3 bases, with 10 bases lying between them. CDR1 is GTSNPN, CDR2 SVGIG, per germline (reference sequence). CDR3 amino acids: CAWSGTPDYEQYF. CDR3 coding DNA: TGTGCCTGGAGTGGAACTCCGGACTACGAGCAGTACTTC.

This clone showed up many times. The CDR3 loop is CAISRDRDSPLHF. Here the CDR3 DNA reads TGTGCCATCAGTCGAGACAGGGATTCACCCCTCCACTTT. V gene TRBV10-3 combines with J gene TRBJ1-6; 7 nucleotides agree with TRBD1. The germline V gene has CDR1 ENHRY and CDR2 SYGVKD. The CDR3 spans 13 residues. Trimming at V came to 5 bases and at J to 8 bases, leaving 3 bases not matched to a gene.

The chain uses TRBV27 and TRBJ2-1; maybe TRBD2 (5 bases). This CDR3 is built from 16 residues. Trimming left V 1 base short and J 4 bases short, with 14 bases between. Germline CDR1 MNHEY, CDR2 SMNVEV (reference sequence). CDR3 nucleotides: TGTGCCAGCAGTTTATTCGGCCTAGCAGATTACAATGAGCAGTTCTTC. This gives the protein CASSLFGLADYNEQFF.

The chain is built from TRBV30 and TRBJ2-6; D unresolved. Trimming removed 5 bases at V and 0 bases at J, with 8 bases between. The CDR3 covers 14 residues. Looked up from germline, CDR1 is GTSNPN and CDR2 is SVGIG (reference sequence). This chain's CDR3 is CAWLRFSGANVLTF. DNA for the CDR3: TGTGCCTGGCTGAGGTTCTCTGGGGCCAACGTCCTGACTTTC.

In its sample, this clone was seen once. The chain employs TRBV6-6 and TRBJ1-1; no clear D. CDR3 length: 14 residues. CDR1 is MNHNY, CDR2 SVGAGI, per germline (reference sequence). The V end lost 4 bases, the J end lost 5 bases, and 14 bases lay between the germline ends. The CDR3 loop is CASSSSLFATEAFF. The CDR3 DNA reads TGTGCCAGCAGTTCCTCCCTCTTTGCGACTGAAGCTTTCTTT.

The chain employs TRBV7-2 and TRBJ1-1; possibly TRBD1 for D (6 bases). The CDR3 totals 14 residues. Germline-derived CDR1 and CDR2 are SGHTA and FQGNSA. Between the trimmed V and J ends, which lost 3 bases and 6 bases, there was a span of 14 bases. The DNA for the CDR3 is TGTGCCAGCAGCTTGGCCTTGAGGGGGGCTGAAGCTTTCTTT. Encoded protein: CASSLALRGAEAFF.

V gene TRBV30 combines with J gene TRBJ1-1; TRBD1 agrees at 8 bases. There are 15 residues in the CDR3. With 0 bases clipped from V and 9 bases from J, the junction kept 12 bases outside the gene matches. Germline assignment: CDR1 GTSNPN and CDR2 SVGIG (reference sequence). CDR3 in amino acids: CAWSVRTGPLSQAFF. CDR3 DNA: TGTGCCTGGAGTGTCCGGACAGGGCCGCTATCCCAAGCTTTCTTT.

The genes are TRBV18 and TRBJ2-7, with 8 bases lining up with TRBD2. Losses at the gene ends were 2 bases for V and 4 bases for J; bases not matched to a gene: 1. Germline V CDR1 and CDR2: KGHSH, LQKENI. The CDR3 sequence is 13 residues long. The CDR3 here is CASSPSGGYEQYF. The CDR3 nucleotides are TGTGCCAGCTCACCAAGCGGGGGTTACGAGCAGTACTTC.

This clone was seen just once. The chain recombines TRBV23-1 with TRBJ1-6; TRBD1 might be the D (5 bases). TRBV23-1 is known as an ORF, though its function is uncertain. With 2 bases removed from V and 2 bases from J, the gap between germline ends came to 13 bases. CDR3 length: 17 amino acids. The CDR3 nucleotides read TGCGCCAGCAGTCAAACTGTCGTGGGGGCCTATAATTCACCCCTCCACTTT. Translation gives CASSQTVVGAYNSPLHF.

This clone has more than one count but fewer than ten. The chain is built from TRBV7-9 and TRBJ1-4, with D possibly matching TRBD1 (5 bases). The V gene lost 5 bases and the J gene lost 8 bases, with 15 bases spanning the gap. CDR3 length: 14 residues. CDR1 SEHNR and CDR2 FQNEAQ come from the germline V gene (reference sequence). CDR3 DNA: TGTGCCAGCAGCCCGGGGACCGTGGCGGAAAAACTGTTTTTT. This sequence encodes CASSPGTVAEKLFF.

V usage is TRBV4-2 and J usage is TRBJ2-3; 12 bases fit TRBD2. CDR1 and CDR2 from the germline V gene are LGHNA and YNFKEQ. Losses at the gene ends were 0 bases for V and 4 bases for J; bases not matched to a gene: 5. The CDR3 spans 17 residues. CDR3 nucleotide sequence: TGTGCCAGCAGCCAAGAGTCTAGCGGGGGGGCCCCAGATACGCAGTATTTT. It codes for CASSQESSGGAPDTQYF.

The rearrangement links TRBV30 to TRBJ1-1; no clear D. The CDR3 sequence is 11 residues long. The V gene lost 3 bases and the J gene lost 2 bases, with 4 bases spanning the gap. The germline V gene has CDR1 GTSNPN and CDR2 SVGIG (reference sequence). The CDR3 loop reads CAWSHNTEAFF. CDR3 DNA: TGTGCCTGGAGCCACAACACTGAAGCTTTCTTT.

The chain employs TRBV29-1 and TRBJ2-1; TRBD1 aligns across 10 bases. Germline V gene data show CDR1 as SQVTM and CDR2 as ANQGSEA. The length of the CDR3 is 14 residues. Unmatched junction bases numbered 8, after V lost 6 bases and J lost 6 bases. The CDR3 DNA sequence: TGCAGCGTGGCTAGACAGGGGGCGTCCAATGAGCAGTTCTTC. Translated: CSVARQGASNEQFF.

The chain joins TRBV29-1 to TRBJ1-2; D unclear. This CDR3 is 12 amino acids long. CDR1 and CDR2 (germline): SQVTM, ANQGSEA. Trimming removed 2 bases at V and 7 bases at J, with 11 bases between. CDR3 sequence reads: CSVEWTDGGYTF. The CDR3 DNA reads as TGCAGCGTTGAATGGACGGACGGTGGCTACACCTTC.

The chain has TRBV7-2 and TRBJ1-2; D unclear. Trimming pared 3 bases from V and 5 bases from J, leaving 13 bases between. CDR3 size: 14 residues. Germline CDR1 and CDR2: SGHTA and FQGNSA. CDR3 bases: TGTGCCAGCAGCTTGGCCCCAACGATGTATGGCTACACCTTC. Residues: CASSLAPTMYGYTF.

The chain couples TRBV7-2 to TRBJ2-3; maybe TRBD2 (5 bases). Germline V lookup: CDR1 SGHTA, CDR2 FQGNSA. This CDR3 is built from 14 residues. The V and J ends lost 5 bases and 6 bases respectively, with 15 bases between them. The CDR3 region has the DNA TGTGCCAGCAGCCCCTTCGCGGGCGGGGATACGCAGTATTTT. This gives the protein CASSPFAGGDTQYF.